This T cell receptor beta chain is drawn from a study of vaccination effects on CD4 cells after COVID-19. General study points: Only 1 of 255 vaccine-induced clones from healthy vaccinees cross-reacted with common cold coronaviruses.

Sequencing in the ViraFEST assay came after antigen-specific CD4+ T cells had been expanded with viral peptide pools, which were used to stimulate PBMC. Scientists isolated CD4+ T cells after a roughly nine-day culture period ended. Participants each got two BNT162b2 or mRNA-1273 vaccine doses. Produced via immunoSEQ multiplex PCR; TCRdb's table is partial and in-frame only. The sample has tens of thousands of clones, roughly four fifths seen once. This clone occurred a few times. The target antigen is unknown. The clonotype was recovered from a human donor who received a COVID-19 vaccine. Some clones in this sample may be carry-over from other donors' samples. The sample consisted of CD4+ T cells from PBMCs cultured with HCoV-NL63 spike peptides, taken after COVID-19 vaccination.

CDR3 nucleotides: TGTGCCAGCAGACCCCTGGAGGGTGGCTATGGCTACACCTTC. Amino acids: CASRPLEGGYGYTF. The chain recombines TRBV6-6 with TRBJ1-2, with unresolved D. V lost 6 bases and J lost 4, with 15 bases in between. Per germline, CDR1 MNHNY and CDR2 SVGAGI (reference sequence). The CDR3 consists of 14 residues.